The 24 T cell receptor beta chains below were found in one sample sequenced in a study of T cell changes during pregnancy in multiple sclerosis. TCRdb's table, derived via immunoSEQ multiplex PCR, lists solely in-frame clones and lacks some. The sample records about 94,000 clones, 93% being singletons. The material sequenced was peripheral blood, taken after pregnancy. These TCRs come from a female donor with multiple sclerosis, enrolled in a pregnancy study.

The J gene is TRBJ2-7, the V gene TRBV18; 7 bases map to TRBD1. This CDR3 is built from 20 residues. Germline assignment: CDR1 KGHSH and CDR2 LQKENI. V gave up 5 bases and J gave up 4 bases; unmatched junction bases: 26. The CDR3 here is CASSSFPLTGQGPSEYEQYF. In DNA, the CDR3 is TGTGCCAGCTCATCATTCCCGTTGACAGGGCAAGGTCCCAGTGAATACGAGCAGTACTTC.

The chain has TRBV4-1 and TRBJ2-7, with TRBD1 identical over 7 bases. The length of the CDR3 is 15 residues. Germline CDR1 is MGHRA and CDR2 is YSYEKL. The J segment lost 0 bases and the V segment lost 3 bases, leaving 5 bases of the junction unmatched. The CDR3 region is CASSHPGQPSYEQYF. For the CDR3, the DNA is TGCGCCAGCAGCCACCCGGGACAGCCCTCCTACGAGCAGTACTTC.

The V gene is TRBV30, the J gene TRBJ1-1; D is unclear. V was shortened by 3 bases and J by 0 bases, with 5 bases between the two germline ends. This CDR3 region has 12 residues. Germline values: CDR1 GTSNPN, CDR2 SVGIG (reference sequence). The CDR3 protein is CAWRLMNTEAFF. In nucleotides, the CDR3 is TGTGCCTGGAGACTGATGAACACTGAAGCTTTCTTT.

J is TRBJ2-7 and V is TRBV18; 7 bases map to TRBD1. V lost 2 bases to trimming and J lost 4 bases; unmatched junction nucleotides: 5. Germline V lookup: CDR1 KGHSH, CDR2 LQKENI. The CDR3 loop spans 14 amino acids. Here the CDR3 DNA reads TGTGCCAGCTCACCAGTCTCCAGGGGGTACGAGCAGTACTTC. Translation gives CASSPVSRGYEQYF.

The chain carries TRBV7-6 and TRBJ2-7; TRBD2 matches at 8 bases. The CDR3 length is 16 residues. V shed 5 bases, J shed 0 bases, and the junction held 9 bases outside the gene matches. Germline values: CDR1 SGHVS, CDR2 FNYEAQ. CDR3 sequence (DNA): TGTGCCAGCAGCGCGCCCGGGACTAGGCTCTCCTACGAGCAGTACTTC. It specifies CASSAPGTRLSYEQYF.

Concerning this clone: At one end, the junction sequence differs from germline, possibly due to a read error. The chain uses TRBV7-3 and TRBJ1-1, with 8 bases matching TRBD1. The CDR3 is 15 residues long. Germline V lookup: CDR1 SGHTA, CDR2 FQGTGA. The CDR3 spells CASSSETGVKTEAFF. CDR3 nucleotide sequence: TGTGCCAGCAGCTCAGAGACAGGGGTGAAGACTGAAGCTTTCTTT.

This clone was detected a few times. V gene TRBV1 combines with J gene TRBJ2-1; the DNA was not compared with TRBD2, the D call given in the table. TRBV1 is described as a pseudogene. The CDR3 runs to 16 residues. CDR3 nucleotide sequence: TGCACCAGCAGCCAAGGTCGGCCGGGAGTCCACAATGAGCAGTTCTTC. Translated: CTSSQGRPGVHNEQFF.

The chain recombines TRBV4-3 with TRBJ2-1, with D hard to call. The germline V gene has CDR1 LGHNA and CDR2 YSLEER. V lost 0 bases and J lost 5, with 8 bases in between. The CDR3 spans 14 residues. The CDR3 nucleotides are TGCGCCAGCAGCCAAGATTGGCTTGACAATGAGCAGTTCTTC. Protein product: CASSQDWLDNEQFF.

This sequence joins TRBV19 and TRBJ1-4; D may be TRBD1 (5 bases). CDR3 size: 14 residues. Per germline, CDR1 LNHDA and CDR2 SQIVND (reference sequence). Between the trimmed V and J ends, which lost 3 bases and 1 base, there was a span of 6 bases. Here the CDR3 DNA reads TGTGCCAGTAGTATCGGGGGAACTAATGAAAAACTGTTTTTT. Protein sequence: CASSIGGTNEKLFF.

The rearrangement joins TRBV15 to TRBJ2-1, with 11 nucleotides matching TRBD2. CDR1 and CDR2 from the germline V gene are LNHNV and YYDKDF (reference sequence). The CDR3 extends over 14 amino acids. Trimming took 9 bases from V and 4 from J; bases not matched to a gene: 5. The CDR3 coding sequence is TGTGCCACTAGATTAGCGGGAGGGTACAATGAGCAGTTCTTC. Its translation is CATRLAGGYNEQFF.

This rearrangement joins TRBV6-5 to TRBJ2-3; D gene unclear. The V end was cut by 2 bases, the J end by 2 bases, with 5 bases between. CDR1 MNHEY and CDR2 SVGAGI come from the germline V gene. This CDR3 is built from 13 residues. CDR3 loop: CASSYHSTDTQYF. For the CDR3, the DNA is TGTGCCAGCAGTTACCACTCCACAGATACGCAGTATTTT.

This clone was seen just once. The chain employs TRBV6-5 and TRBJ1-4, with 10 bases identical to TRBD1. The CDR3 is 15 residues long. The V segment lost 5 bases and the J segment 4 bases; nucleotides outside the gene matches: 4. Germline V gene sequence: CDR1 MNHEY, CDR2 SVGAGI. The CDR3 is CASSPRDRGNEKLFF. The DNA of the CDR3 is TGTGCCAGCAGTCCGAGGGACAGGGGTAATGAAAAACTGTTTTTT.

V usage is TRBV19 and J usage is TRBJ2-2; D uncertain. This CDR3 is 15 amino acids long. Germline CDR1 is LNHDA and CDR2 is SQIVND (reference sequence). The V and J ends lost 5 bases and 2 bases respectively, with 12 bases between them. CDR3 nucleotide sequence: TGTGCCAGTAGTCTCTTGTACGGTAACACCGGGGAGCTGTTTTTT. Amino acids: CASSLLYGNTGELFF.

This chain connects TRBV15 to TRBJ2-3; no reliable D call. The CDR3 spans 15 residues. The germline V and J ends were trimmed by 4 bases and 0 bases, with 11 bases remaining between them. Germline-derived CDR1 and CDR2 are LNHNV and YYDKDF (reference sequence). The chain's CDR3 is CATSTRHASTDTQYF. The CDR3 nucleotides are TGTGCCACCAGCACCCGACACGCTAGCACAGATACGCAGTATTTT.

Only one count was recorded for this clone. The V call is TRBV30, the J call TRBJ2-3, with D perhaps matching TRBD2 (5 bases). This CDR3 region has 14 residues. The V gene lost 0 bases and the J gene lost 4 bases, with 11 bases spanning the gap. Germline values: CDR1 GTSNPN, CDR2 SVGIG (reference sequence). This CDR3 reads CAWSVRGPPDTQYF. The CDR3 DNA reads TGTGCCTGGAGTGTACGAGGGCCCCCAGATACGCAGTATTTT.

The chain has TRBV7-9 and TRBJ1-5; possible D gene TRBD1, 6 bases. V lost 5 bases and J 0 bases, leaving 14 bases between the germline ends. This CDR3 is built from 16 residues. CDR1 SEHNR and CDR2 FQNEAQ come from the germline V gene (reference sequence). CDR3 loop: CASSQADSNSNQPQHF. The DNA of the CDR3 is TGTGCCAGCAGCCAAGCGGACAGTAATAGCAATCAGCCCCAGCATTTT. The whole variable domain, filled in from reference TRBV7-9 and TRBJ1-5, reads DTGVSQNPRHKITKRGQNVTFRCDPISEHNRLYWYRQTLGQGPEFLTYFQNEAQLEKSRLLSDRFSAERPKGSFSTLEIQRTEQGDSAMYLCASSQADSNSNQPQHFGDGTRLSIL.

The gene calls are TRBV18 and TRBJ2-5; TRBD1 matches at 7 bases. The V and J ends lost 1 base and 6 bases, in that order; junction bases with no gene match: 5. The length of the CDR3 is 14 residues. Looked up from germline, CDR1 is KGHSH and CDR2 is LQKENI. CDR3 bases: TGTGCCAGCTCACCACAAGACAGGGCACAGACCCAGTACTTC. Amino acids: CASSPQDRAQTQYF.

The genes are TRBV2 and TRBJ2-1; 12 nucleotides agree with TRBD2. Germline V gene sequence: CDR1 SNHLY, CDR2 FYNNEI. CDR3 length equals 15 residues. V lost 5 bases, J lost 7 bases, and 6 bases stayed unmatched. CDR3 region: CASSRLAGVGNEQFF. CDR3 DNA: TGTGCCAGCAGTCGACTAGCGGGAGTTGGAAATGAGCAGTTCTTC.

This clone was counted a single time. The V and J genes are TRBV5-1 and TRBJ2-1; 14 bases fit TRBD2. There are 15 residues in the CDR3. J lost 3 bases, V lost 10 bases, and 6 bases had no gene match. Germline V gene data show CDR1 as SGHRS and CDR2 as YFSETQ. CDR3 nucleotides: TGCGCCTGTCGACTAGCGGGAGGGGGCTACAATGAGCAGTTCTTC. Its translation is CACRLAGGGYNEQFF.

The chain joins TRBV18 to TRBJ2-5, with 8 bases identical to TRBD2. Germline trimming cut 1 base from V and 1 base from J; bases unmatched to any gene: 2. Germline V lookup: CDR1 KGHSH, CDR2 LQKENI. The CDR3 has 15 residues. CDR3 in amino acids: CASSPRSGSQETQYF. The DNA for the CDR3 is TGTGCCAGCTCACCACGGAGCGGGAGCCAAGAGACCCAGTACTTC.

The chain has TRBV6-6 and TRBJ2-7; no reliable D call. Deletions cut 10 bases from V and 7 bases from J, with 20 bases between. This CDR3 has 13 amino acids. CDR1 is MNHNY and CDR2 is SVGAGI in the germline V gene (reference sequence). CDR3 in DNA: TGTGCCACGGCGGCCTTAAATCCCTTGGAGCAGTACTTC. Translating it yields CATAALNPLEQYF.

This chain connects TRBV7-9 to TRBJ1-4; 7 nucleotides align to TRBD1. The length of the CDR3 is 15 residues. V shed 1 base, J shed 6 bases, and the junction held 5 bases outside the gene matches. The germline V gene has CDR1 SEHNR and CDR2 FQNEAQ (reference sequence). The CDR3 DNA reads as TGTGCCAGCAGCTTAGACAGGGGTGTTGATGAAAAACTGTTTTTT. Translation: CASSLDRGVDEKLFF.

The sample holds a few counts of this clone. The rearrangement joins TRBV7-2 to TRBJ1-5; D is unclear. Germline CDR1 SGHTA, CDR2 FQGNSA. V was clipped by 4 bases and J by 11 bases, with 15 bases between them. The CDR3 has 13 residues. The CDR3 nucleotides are TGTGCCAGCAGCTCCCCGCCCGGGTTGGCCCAGCATTTT. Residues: CASSSPPGLAQHF.

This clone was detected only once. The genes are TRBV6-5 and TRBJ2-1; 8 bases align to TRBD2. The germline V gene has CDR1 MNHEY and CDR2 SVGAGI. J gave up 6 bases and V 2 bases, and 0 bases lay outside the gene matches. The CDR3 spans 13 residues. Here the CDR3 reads CASSYGTSNEQFF. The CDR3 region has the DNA TGTGCCAGCAGTTACGGGACTAGCAATGAGCAGTTCTTC.